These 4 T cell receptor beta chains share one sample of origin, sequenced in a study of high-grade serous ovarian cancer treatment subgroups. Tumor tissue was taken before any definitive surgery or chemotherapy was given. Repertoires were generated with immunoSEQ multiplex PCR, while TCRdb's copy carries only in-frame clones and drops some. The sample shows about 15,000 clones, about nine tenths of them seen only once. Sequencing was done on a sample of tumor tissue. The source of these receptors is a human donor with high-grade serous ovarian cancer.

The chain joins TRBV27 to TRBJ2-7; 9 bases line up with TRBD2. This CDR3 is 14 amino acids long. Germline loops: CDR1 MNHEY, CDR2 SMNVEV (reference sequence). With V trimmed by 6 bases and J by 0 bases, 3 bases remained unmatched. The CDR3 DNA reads TGTGCCAGCAGATGGACTAGCGACTCCTACGAGCAGTACTTC. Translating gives CASRWTSDSYEQYF.

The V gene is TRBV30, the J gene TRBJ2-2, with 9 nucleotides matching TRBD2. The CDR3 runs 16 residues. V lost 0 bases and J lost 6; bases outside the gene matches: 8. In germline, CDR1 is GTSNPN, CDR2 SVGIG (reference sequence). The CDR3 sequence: CAWSVRGGGAAGELFF. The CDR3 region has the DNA TGTGCCTGGAGTGTACGGGGCGGGGGGGCCGCCGGGGAGCTGTTTTTT.

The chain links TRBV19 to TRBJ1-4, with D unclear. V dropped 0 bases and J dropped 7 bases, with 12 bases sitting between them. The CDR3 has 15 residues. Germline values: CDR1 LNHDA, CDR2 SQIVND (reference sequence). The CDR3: CASSIEQRIREKLFF. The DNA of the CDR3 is TGTGCCAGTAGTATAGAGCAGCGTATTCGTGAAAAACTGTTTTTT.

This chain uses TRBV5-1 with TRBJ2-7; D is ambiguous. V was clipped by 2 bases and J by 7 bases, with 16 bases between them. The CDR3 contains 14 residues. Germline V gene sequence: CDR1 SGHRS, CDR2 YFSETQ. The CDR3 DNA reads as TGCGCCAGCAGCTTAGTAGGTATGGCGTGGGAGCAGTACTTC. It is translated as CASSLVGMAWEQYF. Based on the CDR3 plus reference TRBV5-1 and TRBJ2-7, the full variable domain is KAGVTQTPRYLIKTRGQQVTLSCSPISGHRSVSWYQQTPGQGLQFLFEYFSETQRNKGNFPGRFSGRQFSNSRSEMNVSTLELGDSALYLCASSLVGMAWEQYFGPGTRLTVT.